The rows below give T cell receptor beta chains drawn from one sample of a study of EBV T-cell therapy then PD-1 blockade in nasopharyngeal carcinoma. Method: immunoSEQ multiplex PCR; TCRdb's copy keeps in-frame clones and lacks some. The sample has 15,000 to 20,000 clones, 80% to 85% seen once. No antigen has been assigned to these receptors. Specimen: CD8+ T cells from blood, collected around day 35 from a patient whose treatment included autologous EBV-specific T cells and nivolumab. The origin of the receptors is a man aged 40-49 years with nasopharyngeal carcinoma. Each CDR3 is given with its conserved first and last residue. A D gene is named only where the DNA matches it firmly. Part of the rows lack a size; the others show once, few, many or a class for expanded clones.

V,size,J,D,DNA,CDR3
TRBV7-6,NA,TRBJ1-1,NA,TGTGCCAGCAGCTTAAGTCCCGGGGGGCCAGAAGCTTTCTTT,CASSLSPGGPEAFF
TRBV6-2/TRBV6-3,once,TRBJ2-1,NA,TGTGCCAGCAGTTACTCTCCAGGCTTCAGGGAGCAGTTCTTC,CASSYSPGFREQFF
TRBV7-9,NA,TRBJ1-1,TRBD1,TGTGCCAGCAGCTTCCGGACAGGGACGAACTTTGAAGCTTTCTTT,CASSFRTGTNFEAFF
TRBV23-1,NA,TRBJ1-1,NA,TGCGCCAGCAGTCAGCCGGACAGTTACACTGAAGCTTTCTTT,CASSQPDSYTEAFF
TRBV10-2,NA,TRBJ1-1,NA,TGCGCCACCGGGACGGTGAACACTGAAGCTTTCTTT,CATGTVNTEAFF
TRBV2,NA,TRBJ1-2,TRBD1,TGTGCCAGCAGTGATTTGGACAGGGGGCGCCGAAACTATGGCTACACCTTC,CASSDLDRGRRNYGYTF
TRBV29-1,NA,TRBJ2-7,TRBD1,TGCAGCGTTCTAGTCCGGGACAGGGTCTACGAGCAGTACTTC,CSVLVRDRVYEQYF
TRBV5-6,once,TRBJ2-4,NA,TGTGCCAGCAGCTTGGCTCCGTTGGGGCCAGCCAAAAACATTCAGTACTTC,CASSLAPLGPAKNIQYF
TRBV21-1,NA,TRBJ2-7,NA,TGTGCCAGCAGCCCCCTTGATGCAGGGCCCGACGAGCAGTACTTC,CASSPLDAGPDEQYF
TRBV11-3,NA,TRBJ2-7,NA,TGTGCCAGCAGCTTATTTTCGGGCGAGCAGTACTTC,CASSLFSGEQYF
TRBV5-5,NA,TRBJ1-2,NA,TGTGCCAGCAGCTCAGAACCACCCCGGGACATTGTTTTC,CASSSEPPRDIVF
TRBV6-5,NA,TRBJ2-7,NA,TGTGCCAGCAATGGCAGGAGTTTCCTCTTGGAGCAGTACTTC,CASNGRSFLLEQYF
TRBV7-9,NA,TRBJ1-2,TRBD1,TGTGCCAGCAGTTATGGGACAGATGGCTACACCTTC,CASSYGTDGYTF
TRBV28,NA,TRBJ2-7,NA,TGTGCCAGCAGTTTCCGCCCGTACGAGCAGTACTTC,CASSFRPYEQYF
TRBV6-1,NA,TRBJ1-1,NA,TGTGCCAGCAGTGACAGGGAAAACACTGAAGCTTTCTTT,CASSDRENTEAFF
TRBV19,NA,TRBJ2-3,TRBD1,TGTGCCAGTAGTCTTCGATCAACAGGGGGATCCGGGGTAGCGCAGTATTTT,CASSLRSTGGSGVAQYF
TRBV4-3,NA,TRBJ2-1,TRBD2,TGCGCCAGCAGCCCCGGGACTAGCGACTACAATGAGCAGTTCTTC,CASSPGTSDYNEQFF
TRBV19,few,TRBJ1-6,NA,TGTGCCAGTGGGGAGGAGGACAGCTATAATTCACCCCTCCACTTT,CASGEEDSYNSPLHF